This T cell receptor (beta chain) was found in a study of blood T cell repertoires in COVID-19. Data came from immunoSEQ multiplex PCR; TCRdb stores just in-frame clones and leaves some out. Here the sample spans around 350,000 clones, around 87% being singletons. The source is a human donor in a cohort sampled during active COVID-19. Material for sequencing was peripheral blood.

DNA for the CDR3: TGTGCCAGCAACCAGGGGCAGGTAGATACGCAGTATTTT. This gives the protein CASNQGQVDTQYF. J is TRBJ2-3 and V is TRBV2; D may be TRBD1 (6 bases). Trimming took off 7 bases at V and 5 bases at J, with 13 bases between the two ends. The CDR3 runs 13 residues. Germline V gives CDR1 SNHLY, CDR2 FYNNEI.